A single sample gave rise to the 21 T cell receptor beta chains below, sequenced in a study of persistence of HIV-infected CD4 T cells. The stimulus was lysate of CMV-infected fibroblasts, about 11 ug/mL. Sorted nonresponding memory CD4+ T cells were CD40L-negative, CD69-negative, CD45RO-high. No antigen has been identified for these receptors. The immunoSEQ assay was version 4, run in survey mode. Profiled with immunoSEQ multiplex PCR; TCRdb holds only in-frame clones, not every one. The table records some 31,000 clones, approximately 80% of them present only once. Sample: CD4+ T cells sorted from PBMCs after 18-hour stimulation, taken from a patient who received antiretroviral therapy. The source of these receptors is an adult man with HIV who was CMV-seropositive.

The chain employs TRBV28 and TRBJ1-4, with 10 bases lining up with TRBD1. This CDR3 spans 17 amino acids. CDR1 and CDR2 from the germline V gene are MDHEN and SYDVKM. J was trimmed by 8 bases and V by 7 bases; bases with no gene match: 16. The CDR3 DNA follows: TGTGCCAGCAATCACGGCCGGGACAGGGGATTGGGAGAAAAACTGTTTTTT. It yields the protein CASNHGRDRGLGEKLFF.

V gene TRBV6-5 combines with J gene TRBJ2-6; TRBD2 agrees at 8 bases. This CDR3 spans 14 amino acids. V shed 10 bases and J 0 bases; nucleotides not matched to a gene: 2. The germline V gene encodes CDR1 MNHEY and CDR2 SVGAGI. CDR3 protein: CATGRDSGANVLTF. The CDR3 coding sequence is TGTGCCACCGGGAGGGACTCTGGGGCCAACGTCCTGACTTTC.

V usage is TRBV11-1 and J usage is TRBJ2-1, with TRBD2 matching over 9 bases. The J segment lost 8 bases and the V segment lost 1 base, leaving 3 bases of the junction unmatched. Per the germline V gene, CDR1 is SGHAT and CDR2 is FQDESV (reference sequence). The CDR3 consists of 14 residues. This chain's CDR3 is CASSLGGGADEQFF. CDR3 nucleotide sequence: TGTGCCAGCAGCTTAGGCGGGGGGGCGGATGAGCAGTTCTTC.

The chain recombines TRBV6-5 with TRBJ1-1; 8 bases match TRBD1. CDR1 MNHEY and CDR2 SVGAGI come from the germline V gene. The CDR3 extends over 15 amino acids. V dropped 6 bases and J dropped 4; count of bases not matched to a gene: 10. Written as DNA, the CDR3 is TGTGCCAGCAGCCAAGGGACAGGAGGATTCACTGAAGCTTTCTTT. Translated, it gives CASSQGTGGFTEAFF.

The V call is TRBV10-2, the J call TRBJ1-1, with D maybe TRBD1 (5 bases). Germline CDR1 reads WSHSY; CDR2 reads SAAADI. This CDR3 contains 14 residues. Trimming stripped 7 bases from V and 4 bases from J, with 16 bases between. CDR3 coding DNA: TGCGCCAGCAACCCCAAGGGGCTTGGCACTGAAGCTTTCTTT. Amino acids: CASNPKGLGTEAFF.

This chain joins TRBV15 and TRBJ2-1, with 10 positions matching TRBD2. This CDR3 comprises 17 residues. Germline V gives CDR1 LNHNV, CDR2 YYDKDF (reference sequence). Unmatched junction bases numbered 3, after V lost 0 bases and J lost 1 base. CDR3 nucleotide sequence: TGTGCCACCAGCAGAGAAGTAGCGGGGGGTTCCTACAATGAGCAGTTCTTC. Amino acid sequence: CATSREVAGGSYNEQFF.

The chain joins TRBV11-3 to TRBJ2-3; 8 nucleotides align to TRBD2. Trimming took 1 base from V and 2 from J; bases not matched to a gene: 2. Germline CDR1 SGHNT, CDR2 YENEEA. The length of the CDR3 is 15 residues. The DNA for the CDR3 is TGTGCCAGCAGCTTAGGAGCGGGGGACACAGATACGCAGTATTTT. Its protein is CASSLGAGDTDTQYF.

The chain combines TRBV10-3 with TRBJ2-2, with TRBD1 matching 9 bases. The J segment lost 1 base and the V segment lost 6 bases, leaving 6 bases of the junction unmatched. CDR3 length: 16 amino acids. Germline V gene data show CDR1 as ENHRY and CDR2 as SYGVKD. CDR3 nucleotide sequence: TGTGCCATCAGCGAGCCGGGACAGGGGAACACCGGGGAGCTGTTTTTT. Translated, it gives CAISEPGQGNTGELFF.

V gene TRBV6-5 combines with J gene TRBJ1-2, with D possibly TRBD1 on 6 matching bases. Between the trimmed V and J ends, which lost 6 bases and 4 bases, there was a span of 9 bases. CDR1 and CDR2 (germline): MNHEY, SVGAGI. CDR3 size: 12 residues. CDR3 nucleotide sequence: TGTGCCAGCAGGGACAGCCTCTATGGCTACACCTTC. Amino acid sequence: CASRDSLYGYTF.

This chain uses TRBV11-2 with TRBJ2-3; tentatively, D is TRBD1 (6 bases). The CDR3 sequence is 18 residues long. CDR1 is SGHAT and CDR2 is FQNNGV in the germline V gene. The V gene lost 5 bases and the J gene lost 3 bases, with 24 bases spanning the gap. This CDR3 reads CASSPFLGHQKGTDTQYF. The CDR3 coding sequence is TGTGCCAGCAGCCCTTTCCTGGGACACCAAAAAGGAACAGATACGCAGTATTTT.

The chain combines TRBV3-1 (or the pseudogene TRBV3-2) with TRBJ2-7; 9 positions match TRBD1. The CDR3 extends over 14 amino acids. Germline V gives CDR1 LGHDT, CDR2 YNNKEL (reference sequence). The trim removed 4 bases at V and 3 bases at J, leaving 4 bases unmatched. The CDR3: CASSPWDRDYEQYF. For the CDR3, the DNA is TGTGCCAGCAGCCCATGGGACAGGGACTACGAGCAGTACTTC.

The chain joins TRBV20-1 to TRBJ2-7; TRBD2 matches at 7 bases. Germline CDR1 reads DFQATT; CDR2 reads SNEGSKA (reference sequence). Germline trimming cut 3 bases from V and 6 bases from J; bases unmatched to any gene: 2. There are 11 residues in the CDR3. The CDR3 DNA sequence: TGCAGTGCTAGCGGGGGGTCCGAGCAGTACTTC. This encodes CSASGGSEQYF.

The chain carries TRBV10-3 and TRBJ2-1, with TRBD2 matching over 10 bases. V was pared by 9 bases and J by 9 bases, with 8 bases of the junction left unmatched. CDR3 length equals 13 residues. In germline, CDR1 is ENHRY, CDR2 SYGVKD. CDR3 residues: CAIGGLAGGEQFF. The CDR3 region has the DNA TGTGCCATAGGAGGGTTAGCGGGGGGTGAGCAGTTCTTC.

In its sample, this clone was seen a few times. The chain uses TRBV3-1 (or the pseudogene TRBV3-2) and TRBJ1-5; 12 bases map to TRBD1. V shed 0 bases, J shed 1 base, and the junction held 19 bases outside the gene matches. Germline CDR1 LGHDT, CDR2 YNNKEL (reference sequence). The CDR3 covers 23 residues. The CDR3 DNA follows: TGTGCCAGCAGCCAAGAGGGCGCTTTTTGCCCCGGGACAGGGGGCTGGAGCAATCAGCCCCAGCATTTT. This sequence encodes CASSQEGAFCPGTGGWSNQPQHF.

The chain has TRBV5-8 and TRBJ1-2, with D perhaps matching TRBD1 (5 bases). The CDR3 has 13 residues. Germline V gene lookup returns CDR1 SGHTS and CDR2 YDEGEE. V lost 6 bases and J lost 4, with 13 bases in between. CDR3 residues: CASTRGKIYGYTF. Written as DNA, the CDR3 is TGTGCCAGCACAAGGGGAAAGATCTATGGCTACACCTTC.

This clone appeared a few times. The chain uses TRBV5-1 and TRBJ1-2, with 8 bases fitting TRBD1. The CDR3 extends over 14 amino acids. Germline V gene data show CDR1 as SGHRS and CDR2 as YFSETQ. The V segment lost 4 bases and the J segment 8 bases; nucleotides outside the gene matches: 10. The CDR3 is CASSAGQGRRGYTF. The CDR3, as DNA: TGCGCCAGCAGCGCTGGACAGGGCAGGCGAGGCTACACCTTC. The variable domain in full, completed from reference TRBV5-1 and TRBJ1-2, reads KAGVTQTPRYLIKTRGQQVTLSCSPISGHRSVSWYQQTPGQGLQFLFEYFSETQRNKGNFPGRFSGRQFSNSRSEMNVSTLELGDSALYLCASSAGQGRRGYTFGSGTRLTVV.

The gene calls are TRBV6-2 or TRBV6-3 and TRBJ2-4; TRBD2 matches 12 bases. Germline CDR1 MNHEY, CDR2 SVGEGT. V trimming: 4 bases; J trimming: 0 bases; junction bases outside the gene matches: 10. The CDR3 contains 19 residues. The CDR3 is CASSWPRTSGALAKNIQYF. The CDR3 DNA is TGTGCCAGCAGTTGGCCACGGACTAGCGGGGCACTAGCCAAAAACATTCAGTACTTC.

The V call is TRBV12-3 or TRBV12-4, the J call TRBJ1-4; D not resolved. This CDR3 has 13 residues. With 6 bases removed from V and 4 bases from J, the gap between germline ends came to 9 bases. In nucleotides, the CDR3 is TGTGCCAGCAGAGTAAGCGGTAATGAAAAACTGTTTTTT. It translates to CASRVSGNEKLFF.

The chain uses TRBV7-2 and TRBJ1-1; TRBD1 is a possible D gene (6 bases). The CDR3 contains 15 residues. Trimming took 5 bases from V and 3 from J, leaving 16 bases between them. Per germline, CDR1 SGHTA and CDR2 FQGNSA. CDR3 residues: CASSPTRGLYTEAFF. The CDR3 DNA reads as TGTGCCAGCAGCCCCACCAGGGGTTTGTACACTGAAGCTTTCTTT.

This chain connects TRBV5-1 to TRBJ2-1; 10 nucleotides line up with TRBD2. Germline V gene data show CDR1 as SGHRS and CDR2 as YFSETQ. V trimming: 7 bases; J trimming: 5 bases; junction bases outside the gene matches: 3. This CDR3 is built from 13 residues. DNA for the CDR3: TGCGCCAGCTCCGGGACTAGCGACAATGAGCAGTTCTTC. The encoded protein is CASSGTSDNEQFF. Together with reference TRBV5-1 and TRBJ2-1, the CDR3 gives the full variable domain: KAGVTQTPRYLIKTRGQQVTLSCSPISGHRSVSWYQQTPGQGLQFLFEYFSETQRNKGNFPGRFSGRQFSNSRSEMNVSTLELGDSALYLCASSGTSDNEQFFGPGTRLTVL.

V gene TRBV6-2 or TRBV6-3 combines with J gene TRBJ1-5; 8 bases fit TRBD1. J lost 4 bases, V lost 5 bases, and 7 bases had no gene match. This CDR3 is 15 amino acids long. Germline assignment: CDR1 MNHEY and CDR2 SVGEGT. The CDR3 here is CASSPGTGYNQPQHF. Written as DNA, the CDR3 is TGTGCCAGCAGTCCCGGGACAGGCTATAATCAGCCCCAGCATTTT.